The TCR beta chain described here comes from a study of blood T cell repertoires in COVID-19. CDR1 is ENHRY, CDR2 SYGVKD, per germline. Deletions cut 3 bases from V and 0 bases from J, with 5 bases between. There are 13 residues in the CDR3. This clone was counted between two and nine times. Under the authors' procedure: Researchers report that nucleated cell counts were estimated from reference gene primer amplification. Data came from immunoSEQ multiplex PCR; TCRdb stores just in-frame clones and leaves some out. The V and J calls and clone size come from that table; D and trimming were worked out from the DNA. The sample holds 220,000 or so clones, nearly 90% seen once.

Sequencing was carried out using PBMCs or T cells enriched from blood (not recorded which). The J gene is TRBJ1-2, the V gene TRBV10-3; D gene unclear. The receptor was derived from a young man who had been exposed to COVID-19. The CDR3 DNA is TGTGCCATCAGTGATAAGCCTAACTATGGCTACACCTTC. Translation: CAISDKPNYGYTF.